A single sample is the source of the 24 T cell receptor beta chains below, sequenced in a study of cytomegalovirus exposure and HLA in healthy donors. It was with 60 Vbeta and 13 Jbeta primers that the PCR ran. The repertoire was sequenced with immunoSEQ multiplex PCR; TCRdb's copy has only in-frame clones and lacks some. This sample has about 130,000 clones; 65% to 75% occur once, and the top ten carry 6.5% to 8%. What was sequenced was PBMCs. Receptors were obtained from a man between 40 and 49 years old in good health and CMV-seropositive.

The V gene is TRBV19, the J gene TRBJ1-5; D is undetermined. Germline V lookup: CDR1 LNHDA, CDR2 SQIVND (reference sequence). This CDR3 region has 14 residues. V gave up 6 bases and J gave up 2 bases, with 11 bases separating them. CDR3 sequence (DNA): TGTGCCAGTAGACCTACGGGAGGCAATCAGCCCCAGCATTTT. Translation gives CASRPTGGNQPQHF.

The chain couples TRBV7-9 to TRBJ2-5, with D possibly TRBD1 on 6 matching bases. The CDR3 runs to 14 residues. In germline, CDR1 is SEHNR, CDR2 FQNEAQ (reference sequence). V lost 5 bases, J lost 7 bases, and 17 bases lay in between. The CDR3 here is CASSQQGSGVTQYF. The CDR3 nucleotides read TGTGCCAGCAGCCAACAGGGTTCAGGGGTGACCCAGTACTTC.

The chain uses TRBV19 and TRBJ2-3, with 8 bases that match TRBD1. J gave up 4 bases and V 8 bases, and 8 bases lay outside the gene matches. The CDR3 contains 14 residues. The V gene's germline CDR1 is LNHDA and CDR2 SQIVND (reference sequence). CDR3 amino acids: CASPGAGGPDTQYF. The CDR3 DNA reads TGTGCCAGTCCCGGGGCAGGGGGCCCAGATACGCAGTATTTT.

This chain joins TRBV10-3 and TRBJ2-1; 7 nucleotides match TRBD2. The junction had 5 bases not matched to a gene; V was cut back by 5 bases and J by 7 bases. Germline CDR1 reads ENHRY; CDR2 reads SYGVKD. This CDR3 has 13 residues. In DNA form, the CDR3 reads TGTGCCATCAGTCCCCCCGGGGGGAATGAGCAGTTCTTC. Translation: CAISPPGGNEQFF.

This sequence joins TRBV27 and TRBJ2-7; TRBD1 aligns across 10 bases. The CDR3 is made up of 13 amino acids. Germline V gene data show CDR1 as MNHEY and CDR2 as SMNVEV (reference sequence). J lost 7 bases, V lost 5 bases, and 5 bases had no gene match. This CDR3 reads CASSPLDRGEQYF. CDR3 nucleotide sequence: TGTGCCAGCAGTCCATTGGACAGGGGGGAGCAGTACTTC.

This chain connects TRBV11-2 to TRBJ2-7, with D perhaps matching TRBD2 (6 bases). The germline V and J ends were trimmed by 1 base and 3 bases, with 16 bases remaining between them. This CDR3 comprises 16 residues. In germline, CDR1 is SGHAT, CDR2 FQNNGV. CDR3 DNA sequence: TGTGCCAGCAGCTTAGCCCCAGCGGGTGGGGGCTACGAGCAGTACTTC. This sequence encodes CASSLAPAGGGYEQYF. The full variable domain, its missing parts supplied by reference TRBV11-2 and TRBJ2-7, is EAGVAQSPRYKIIEKRQSVAFWCNPISGHATLYWYQQILGQGPKLLIQFQNNGVVDDSQLPKDRFSAERLKGVDSTLKIQPAKLEDSAVYLCASSLAPAGGGYEQYFGPGTRLTVT.

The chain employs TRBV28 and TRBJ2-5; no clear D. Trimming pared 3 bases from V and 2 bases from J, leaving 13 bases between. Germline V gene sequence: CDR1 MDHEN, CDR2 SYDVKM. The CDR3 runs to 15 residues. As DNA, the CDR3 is TGTGCCAGCAGTTTGACCCGACTGGAGCAAGAGACCCAGTACTTC. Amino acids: CASSLTRLEQETQYF. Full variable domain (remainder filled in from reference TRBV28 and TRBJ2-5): DVKVTQSSRYLVKRTGEKVFLECVQDMDHENMFWYRQDPGLGLRLIYFSYDVKMKEKGDIPEGYSVSREKKERFSLILESASTNQTSMYLCASSLTRLEQETQYFGPGTRLLVL.

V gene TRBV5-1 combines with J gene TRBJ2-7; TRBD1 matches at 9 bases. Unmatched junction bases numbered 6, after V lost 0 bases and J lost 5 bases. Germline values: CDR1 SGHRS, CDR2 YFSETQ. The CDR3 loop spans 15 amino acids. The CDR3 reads CASSLGGTGTHEQYF. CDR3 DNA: TGCGCCAGCAGCTTGGGTGGGACAGGGACTCACGAGCAGTACTTC. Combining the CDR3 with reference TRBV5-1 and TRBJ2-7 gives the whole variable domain KAGVTQTPRYLIKTRGQQVTLSCSPISGHRSVSWYQQTPGQGLQFLFEYFSETQRNKGNFPGRFSGRQFSNSRSEMNVSTLELGDSALYLCASSLGGTGTHEQYFGPGTRLTVT.

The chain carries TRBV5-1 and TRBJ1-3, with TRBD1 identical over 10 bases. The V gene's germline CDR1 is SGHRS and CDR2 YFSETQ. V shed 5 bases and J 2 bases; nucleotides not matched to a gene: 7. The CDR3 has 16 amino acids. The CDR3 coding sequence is TGCGCCAGCAGTTATGGACAGGGGGACCCTGGAAACACCATATATTTT. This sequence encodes CASSYGQGDPGNTIYF.

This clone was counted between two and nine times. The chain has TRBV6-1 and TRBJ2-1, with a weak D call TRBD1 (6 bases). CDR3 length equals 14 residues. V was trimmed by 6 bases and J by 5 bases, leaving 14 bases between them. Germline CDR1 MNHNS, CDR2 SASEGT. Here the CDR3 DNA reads TGTGCCAGCAGAACCGGACAGTTACACAATGAGCAGTTCTTC. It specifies CASRTGQLHNEQFF.

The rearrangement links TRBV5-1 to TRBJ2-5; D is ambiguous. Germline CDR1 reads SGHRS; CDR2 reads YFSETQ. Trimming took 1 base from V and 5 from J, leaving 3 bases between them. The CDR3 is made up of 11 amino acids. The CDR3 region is CASSLRETQYF. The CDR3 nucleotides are TGCGCCAGCAGCTTGCGGGAGACCCAGTACTTC.

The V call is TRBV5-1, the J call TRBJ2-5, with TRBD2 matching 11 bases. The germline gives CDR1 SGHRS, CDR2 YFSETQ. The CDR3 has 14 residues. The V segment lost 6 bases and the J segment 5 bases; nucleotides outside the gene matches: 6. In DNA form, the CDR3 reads TGCGCCAGCACTAGCGGGGGGCCTCTGGAGACCCAGTACTTC. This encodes CASTSGGPLETQYF.

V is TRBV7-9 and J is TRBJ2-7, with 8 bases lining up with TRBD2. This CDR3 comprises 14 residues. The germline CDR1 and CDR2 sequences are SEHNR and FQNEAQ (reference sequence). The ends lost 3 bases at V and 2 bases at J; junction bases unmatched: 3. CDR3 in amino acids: CASSFAGGPYEQYF. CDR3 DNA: TGTGCCAGCAGCTTTGCGGGGGGACCCTACGAGCAGTACTTC.

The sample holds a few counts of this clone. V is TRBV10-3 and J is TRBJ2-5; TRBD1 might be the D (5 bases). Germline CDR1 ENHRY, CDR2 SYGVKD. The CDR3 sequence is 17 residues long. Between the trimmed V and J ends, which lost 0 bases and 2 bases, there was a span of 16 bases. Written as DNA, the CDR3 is TGTGCCATCAGTGAGTCGAAGGGGTCTGGTAGACAAGAGACCCAGTACTTC. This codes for CAISESKGSGRQETQYF.

This chain's CDR3 is CASSPGTDRGRGNTIYF. The CDR3 nucleotides are TGTGCCAGCAGCCCGGGGACAGACCGAGGAAGAGGAAACACCATATATTTT. The chain recombines TRBV5-4 with TRBJ1-3; 7 nucleotides match TRBD1. Trimming at V came to 4 bases and at J to 4 bases, leaving 14 bases not matched to a gene. Germline loops: CDR1 SGHNT, CDR2 YYREEE (reference sequence). CDR3 size: 17 residues.

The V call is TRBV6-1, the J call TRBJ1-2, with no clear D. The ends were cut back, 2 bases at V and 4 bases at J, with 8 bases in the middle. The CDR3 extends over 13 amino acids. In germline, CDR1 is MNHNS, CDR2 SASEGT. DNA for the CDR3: TGTGCCAGCAGTGAATCAGGATCCTATGGCTACACCTTC. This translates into CASSESGSYGYTF.

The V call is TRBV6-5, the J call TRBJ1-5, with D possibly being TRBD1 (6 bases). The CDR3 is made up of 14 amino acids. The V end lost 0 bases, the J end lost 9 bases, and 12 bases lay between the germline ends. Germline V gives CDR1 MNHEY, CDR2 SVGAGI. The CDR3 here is CASSYSGADWPQHF. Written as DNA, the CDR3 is TGTGCCAGCAGTTACTCGGGGGCCGATTGGCCCCAGCATTTT.

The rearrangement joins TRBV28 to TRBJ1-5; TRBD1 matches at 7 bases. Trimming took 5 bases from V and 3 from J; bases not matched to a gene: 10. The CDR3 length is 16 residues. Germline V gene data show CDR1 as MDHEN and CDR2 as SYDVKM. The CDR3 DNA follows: TGTGCCAGCAGTGGAGCCCCGGGACAGCCCAATCAGCCCCAGCATTTT. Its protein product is CASSGAPGQPNQPQHF.

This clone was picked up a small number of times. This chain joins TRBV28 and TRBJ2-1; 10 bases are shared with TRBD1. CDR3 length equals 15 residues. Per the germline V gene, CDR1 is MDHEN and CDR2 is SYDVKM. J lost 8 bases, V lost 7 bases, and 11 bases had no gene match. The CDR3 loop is CASTRQGATVDEQFF. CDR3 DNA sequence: TGTGCCAGCACCCGACAGGGGGCTACGGTCGATGAGCAGTTCTTC.

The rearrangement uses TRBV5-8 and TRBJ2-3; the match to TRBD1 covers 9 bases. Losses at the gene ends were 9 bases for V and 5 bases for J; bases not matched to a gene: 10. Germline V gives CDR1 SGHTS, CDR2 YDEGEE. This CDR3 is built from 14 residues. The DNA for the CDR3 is TGTGCCACAGGACACAGGGGGCAGGGAGATACGCAGTATTTT. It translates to CATGHRGQGDTQYF.

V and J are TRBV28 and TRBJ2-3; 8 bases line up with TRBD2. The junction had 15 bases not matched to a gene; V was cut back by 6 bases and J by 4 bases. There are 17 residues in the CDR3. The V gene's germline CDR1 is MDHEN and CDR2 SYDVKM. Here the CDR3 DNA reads TGTGCCAGCAGCTCTCCAGCGGCGGGGGGCCAGGCAGATACGCAGTATTTT. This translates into CASSSPAAGGQADTQYF.

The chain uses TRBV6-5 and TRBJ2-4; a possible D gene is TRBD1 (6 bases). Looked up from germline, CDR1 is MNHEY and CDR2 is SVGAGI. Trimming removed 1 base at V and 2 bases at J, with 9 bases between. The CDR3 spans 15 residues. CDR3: CASSYLQGTKNIQYF. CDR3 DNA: TGTGCCAGCAGTTACTTACAGGGAACCAAAAACATTCAGTACTTC.

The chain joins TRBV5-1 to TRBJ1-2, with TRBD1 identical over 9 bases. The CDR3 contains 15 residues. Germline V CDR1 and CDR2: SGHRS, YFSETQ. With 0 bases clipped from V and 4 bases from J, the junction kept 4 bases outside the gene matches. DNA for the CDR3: TGCGCCAGCAGCTTGGCCGAGACAGGGGGCTATGGCTACACCTTC. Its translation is CASSLAETGGYGYTF.

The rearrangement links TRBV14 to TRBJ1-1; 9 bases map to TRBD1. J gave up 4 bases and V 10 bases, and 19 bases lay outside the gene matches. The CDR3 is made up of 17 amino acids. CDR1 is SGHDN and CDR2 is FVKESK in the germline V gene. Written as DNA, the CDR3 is TGTGCCACCACTCCCACAGGGGGCGGTTTGATAGGCACTGAAGCTTTCTTT. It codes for CATTPTGGGLIGTEAFF.